This T cell receptor (beta chain) was sequenced during a study of lymphopenia after photon versus proton radiotherapy. General study findings and limits: A bigger post-nadir fall in TCR diversity correlated inversely with survival time in deceased patients. Under photons, naive T cells and diversity fell while effector/memory populations rose. Post-nadir diversity loss with photons came from oligoclonal expansion, particularly CD8+ Temra cells. Survival link was tested only in deceased patients; proton benefit remains a possibility.

A remark on this clone: Its antigen is undetermined.

The repertoire was sequenced with immunoSEQ multiplex PCR; TCRdb's copy has only in-frame clones and lacks some. The sample contains about 19,000 clones, just over 90% of which appear only once. The source material was peripheral blood, sampled from a patient treated with photon-based radiotherapy. This receptor was identified in a man aged 55 to 70 with pancreatic cancer.

The CDR3 DNA reads as TGCAGCGTTGGCAGGTTCCCAGGCAAACGTCCCTACGAGCAGTACTTC. As protein: CSVGRFPGKRPYEQYF. The chain is built from TRBV29-1 and TRBJ2-7; D is ambiguous. V gave up 4 bases and J gave up 2 bases, with 21 bases separating them. Germline V gene sequence: CDR1 SQVTM, CDR2 ANQGSEA. This CDR3 has 16 residues.